The 8 T cell receptor beta chains reported below all come from one sample, sequenced in a study of neoadjuvant anti-PD-1 for oral cavity cancer. Method: immunoSEQ multiplex PCR; TCRdb's copy keeps in-frame clones and lacks some. The table records about 12,000 clones, approximately 74% of them present only once. Regarding time point: after neoadjuvant nivolumab, at surgical resection. The starting material was PBMCs, obtained after nivolumab (anti-PD-1) treatment. The source of these receptors is a person aged 35-80 years with oral cavity squamous cell carcinoma.

The J gene is TRBJ1-1, the V gene TRBV30; D unresolved. CDR1 and CDR2 from the germline V gene are GTSNPN and SVGIG (reference sequence). The CDR3 covers 13 residues. V was cut by 0 bases and J by 1 base, with 6 bases left in between. CDR3 residues: CAWSVWSNTEAFF. In DNA form, the CDR3 reads TGTGCCTGGAGTGTATGGTCGAACACTGAAGCTTTCTTT.

V and J are TRBV4-2 and TRBJ1-4; D gene ambiguous. In germline, CDR1 is LGHNA, CDR2 YNFKEQ. The CDR3 is made up of 15 amino acids. Trimming shortened V by 0 bases and J by 6 bases, and 11 bases separated the two germline ends. DNA of the CDR3: TGTGCCAGCAGCCAAGATGGGAGGGTGGATGAAAAACTGTTTTTT. This gives the protein CASSQDGRVDEKLFF.

This chain connects TRBV4-2 to TRBJ2-1; 11 nucleotides align to TRBD2. Germline CDR1 reads LGHNA; CDR2 reads YNFKEQ. J lost 4 bases, V lost 3 bases, and 11 bases had no gene match. The length of the CDR3 is 18 residues. CDR3 coding DNA: TGTGCCAGCAGCCAGAACATAGCGGGAGGGCCCGGGTACAATGAGCAGTTCTTC. Its translation: CASSQNIAGGPGYNEQFF.

CDR3: CASSRTSGGAGRSGELFF. The CDR3 DNA follows: TGTGCCAGCAGTCGGACTAGCGGGGGGGCGGGTAGATCCGGGGAGCTGTTTTTT. The chain has TRBV27 and TRBJ2-2, with TRBD2 identical over 15 bases. The CDR3 runs to 18 residues. The trim removed 5 bases at V and 6 bases at J, leaving 10 bases unmatched. Germline values: CDR1 MNHEY, CDR2 SMNVEV (reference sequence).

A few counts support this clone. The rearrangement joins TRBV6-5 to TRBJ2-2; 10 nucleotides match TRBD2. Looked up from germline, CDR1 is MNHEY and CDR2 is SVGAGI. The CDR3 runs 15 residues. V lost 0 bases to trimming and J lost 7 bases; unmatched junction nucleotides: 2. CDR3 amino acids: CASSYSVAGGGELFF. The CDR3, as DNA: TGTGCCAGCAGTTACTCGGTAGCGGGAGGCGGGGAGCTGTTTTTT.

The V gene is TRBV6-5, the J gene TRBJ2-5; no firm D call. The V gene's germline CDR1 is MNHEY and CDR2 SVGAGI. The CDR3 is made up of 15 amino acids. Trimming took off 2 bases at V and 4 bases at J, with 14 bases between the two ends. The CDR3 nucleotides read TGTGCCAGCAGTTACACCGACAAGTCGCCAGAGACCCAGTACTTC. Protein sequence: CASSYTDKSPETQYF.

The count of this clone is one. The rearrangement joins TRBV7-8 to TRBJ1-2; D call uncertain. Germline assignment: CDR1 SGHVS and CDR2 FQNEAQ. Trimming left V 3 bases short and J 3 bases short, with 14 bases between. The CDR3 is 15 residues long. The CDR3 region is CASSFSFPRDYGYTF. CDR3 sequence (DNA): TGTGCCAGCAGCTTCAGTTTTCCCCGGGACTATGGCTACACCTTC.

The chain recombines TRBV2 with TRBJ1-4; a weak D match, TRBD1 (5 bases). Per the germline V gene, CDR1 is SNHLY and CDR2 is FYNNEI. The germline V and J ends were trimmed by 10 bases and 7 bases, with 19 bases remaining between them. This CDR3 has 14 residues. The CDR3 DNA reads TGTGCCACCAAAGCCGACAGTTATGGTGAAAAACTGTTTTTT. It translates to CATKADSYGEKLFF.